The present entry profiles one TCR beta chain with its context. TCRdb reprocessed the 5' RACE reads with MiXCR, giving one entry per CDR3 protein. This table has fewer than 450,000 distinct CDR3 sequences, under 14% appearing once. The sample originates from a study of T cells after yellow fever vaccination. CDR1 KGHDR and CDR2 SFDVKD come from the germline V gene. V lost 7 bases to trimming and J lost 0 bases, with 12 bases between them. This CDR3 contains 16 residues. This chain uses TRBV24-1 with TRBJ1-6; D uncertain. The sequenced sample was PBMCs, obtained on the day of the first yellow fever vaccination. The TCR sequence derives from a man aged 18 to 29 who received the YFV17D yellow fever vaccine. The CDR3 DNA sequence: TGTGCCACCAGGAGGCGAACGAGCTCCTATAATTCACCCCTCCACTTT. As protein: CATRRRTSSYNSPLHF.